Each of the 25 T cell receptor beta chains below was sequenced from the same sample in a study of blood T cell repertoires in COVID-19. This table comes from immunoSEQ multiplex PCR, and its TCRdb copy is limited to in-frame clones, with some not included. There are about 170,000 clones in the sample; approximately 91% occur only once, and 0.7% to 0.9% lies in the top ten. Sequenced input: PBMCs or T cells enriched from blood (not recorded which). These receptors were taken from a young woman who had recovered from COVID-19.

The chain recombines TRBV4-3 with TRBJ2-1; D is uncertain. V lost 1 base and J lost 6, with 10 bases in between. The CDR3 is made up of 14 amino acids. In germline, CDR1 is LGHNA, CDR2 YSLEER. Here the CDR3 reads CASSQVAGRNEQFF. CDR3 DNA sequence: TGCGCCAGCAGCCAAGTGGCAGGCCGCAATGAGCAGTTCTTC.

The chain carries TRBV18 and TRBJ2-2; no reliable D call. Germline V gives CDR1 KGHSH, CDR2 LQKENI. This CDR3 spans 11 amino acids. Trimming pared 3 bases from V and 8 bases from J, leaving 4 bases between. The CDR3 nucleotides are TGTGCCAGCTCACCTCGTGGGGAGCTGTTTTTT. Its protein product is CASSPRGELFF.

The gene calls are TRBV21-1 and TRBJ2-2; the table calls TRBD1, which could not be checked here. TRBV21-1 is annotated as a pseudogene. The CDR3 consists of 15 residues. CDR3 nucleotides: TGTGCCAGCAGCAAAGAGGCCAGGGTAAACGGGGAGCTGTTTTTT. It yields the protein CASSKEARVNGELFF.

This clone was found once. The chain combines TRBV27 with TRBJ2-1, with a tentative D call TRBD2 (6 bases). In germline, CDR1 is MNHEY, CDR2 SMNVEV (reference sequence). The CDR3 sequence is 16 residues long. Trimming cost V 2 bases and J 4 bases, with 15 bases left between them. CDR3 sequence (DNA): TGTGCCAGCAGTTTAACCCGCGGGAACCCGTACAATGAGCAGTTCTTC. Residues: CASSLTRGNPYNEQFF.

This clone was recorded once. The chain couples TRBV2 to TRBJ2-3; TRBD2 matches 10 bases. CDR1 SNHLY and CDR2 FYNNEI come from the germline V gene. The J segment lost 5 bases and the V segment lost 1 base, leaving 6 bases of the junction unmatched. CDR3 size: 16 residues. In DNA, the CDR3 is TGTGCCAGCAGTGAAGAAGCGGGAGGGCCTGTAGATACGCAGTATTTT. Amino acids: CASSEEAGGPVDTQYF.

V and J are TRBV6-6 and TRBJ2-7; D possibly corresponds to TRBD2 (5 bases). V was shortened by 8 bases and J by 7 bases, with 21 bases between the two germline ends. CDR3 length: 14 residues. Per germline, CDR1 MNHNY and CDR2 SVGAGI (reference sequence). The CDR3 nucleotides read TGTGCCAGCGGGCTAGAAAGGGCCACGGGAGAGCAGTACTTC. It specifies CASGLERATGEQYF.

The V and J genes are TRBV19 and TRBJ1-1, with a possible D match to TRBD1 (6 bases). Germline CDR1 is LNHDA and CDR2 is SQIVND (reference sequence). The CDR3 is made up of 16 amino acids. Trimming stripped 4 bases from V and 1 base from J, with 16 bases between. Here the CDR3 DNA reads TGTGCCAGTAGTAAACGGAGTTTGACAGGGAACACTGAAGCTTTCTTT. Translation gives CASSKRSLTGNTEAFF.

The V gene is TRBV28, the J gene TRBJ1-1, with D possibly being TRBD1 (5 bases). The ends were cut back, 3 bases at V and 0 bases at J, with 11 bases in the middle. CDR1 MDHEN and CDR2 SYDVKM come from the germline V gene. CDR3 size: 15 residues. This CDR3 is CASSFFDRMNTEAFF. In nucleotides, the CDR3 is TGTGCCAGCAGTTTCTTCGACAGAATGAACACTGAAGCTTTCTTT. The variable domain in full, with the rest retrieved from reference TRBV28 and TRBJ1-1, is DVKVTQSSRYLVKRTGEKVFLECVQDMDHENMFWYRQDPGLGLRLIYFSYDVKMKEKGDIPEGYSVSREKKERFSLILESASTNQTSMYLCASSFFDRMNTEAFFGQGTRLTVV.

The chain joins TRBV18 to TRBJ2-7; 9 nucleotides align to TRBD1. CDR1 is KGHSH, CDR2 LQKENI, per germline. The CDR3 extends over 16 amino acids. With 3 bases clipped from V and 7 bases from J, the junction kept 13 bases outside the gene matches. CDR3 DNA sequence: TGTGCCAGCTCACCGGGCCTGACAGGGGGGGTTGGGGAGCAGTACTTC. Its translation is CASSPGLTGGVGEQYF.

V is TRBV27 and J is TRBJ2-2; TRBD1 might be the D (6 bases). Trimming took off 5 bases at V and 5 bases at J, with 12 bases between the two ends. The CDR3 spans 14 residues. Germline V gives CDR1 MNHEY, CDR2 SMNVEV (reference sequence). The CDR3 region is CASSPSQGTGELFF. The CDR3 coding sequence is TGTGCCAGCAGTCCTTCACAGGGTACCGGGGAGCTGTTTTTT.

The gene calls are TRBV18 and TRBJ2-5; no definite D call. V gave up 3 bases and J gave up 5 bases, with 10 bases separating them. The CDR3 is made up of 13 amino acids. Germline V gives CDR1 KGHSH, CDR2 LQKENI. The CDR3 spells CASSPGSDETQYF. CDR3 nucleotide sequence: TGTGCCAGCTCACCGGGCAGTGATGAGACCCAGTACTTC.

The rearrangement joins TRBV18 to TRBJ1-4; unclear D gene. The CDR3 length is 16 residues. CDR1 and CDR2 (germline): KGHSH, LQKENI. V lost 2 bases to trimming and J lost 6 bases, with 16 bases between them. CDR3 sequence (DNA): TGTGCCAGCTCACCAGACGCGGGAGCCGGAGATGAAAAACTGTTTTTT. Its protein product is CASSPDAGAGDEKLFF.

The genes are TRBV7-9 and TRBJ2-5; TRBD1 agrees at 11 bases. The CDR3 sequence is 15 residues long. The V segment lost 3 bases and the J segment 5 bases; nucleotides outside the gene matches: 5. Germline CDR1 SEHNR, CDR2 FQNEAQ (reference sequence). The CDR3 bases are TGTGCCAGCAGCTTCCGGACAGGGGGCGCGGAGACCCAGTACTTC. It translates to CASSFRTGGAETQYF.

V is TRBV6-5 and J is TRBJ2-7; the match to TRBD2 covers 8 bases. The germline gives CDR1 MNHEY, CDR2 SVGAGI. V dropped 6 bases and J dropped 6; count of bases not matched to a gene: 7. The length of the CDR3 is 13 residues. The CDR3, as DNA: TGTGCCAGCAGCCCCACGGGGGGGGGCGAGCAGTACTTC. It translates to CASSPTGGGEQYF.

This chain links TRBV5-1 with TRBJ1-6; 7 bases map to TRBD1. Per germline, CDR1 SGHRS and CDR2 YFSETQ. The CDR3 length is 15 residues. The V gene end was trimmed by 5 bases and the J gene end by 6 bases; junction bases not matched to a gene: 8. CDR3 sequence (DNA): TGCGCCAGCAGGGGGTCAGGGGGACTTAATTCACCCCTCCACTTT. It specifies CASRGSGGLNSPLHF.

This clone has only one observation. The rearrangement uses TRBV27 and TRBJ2-7; 7 nucleotides agree with TRBD2. In germline, CDR1 is MNHEY, CDR2 SMNVEV (reference sequence). This CDR3 has 14 residues. V was clipped by 6 bases and J by 9 bases; unmatched bases: 14. In DNA form, the CDR3 reads TGTGCCAGCAGGGGGGGGACCTCTGGGCGTGGGCAGTACTTC. This gives the protein CASRGGTSGRGQYF.

The rearrangement uses TRBV29-1 and TRBJ1-4; D may be TRBD1 (6 bases). Trimming removed 6 bases from V and 5 bases from J, with 13 bases in between. Germline V lookup: CDR1 SQVTM, CDR2 ANQGSEA. The CDR3 contains 13 residues. The CDR3 sequence: CSVGQSPNEKLFF. CDR3 DNA: TGCAGCGTCGGACAGTCTCCCAATGAAAAACTGTTTTTT.

This sequence joins TRBV27 and TRBJ2-3, with TRBD2 identical over 10 bases. Germline values: CDR1 MNHEY, CDR2 SMNVEV (reference sequence). Trimming cost V 0 bases and J 4 bases; bases outside gene matches: 7. This CDR3 has 17 amino acids. CDR3 region: CASSLSASGSYPDTQYF. The CDR3 nucleotides are TGTGCCAGCAGTTTATCGGCTAGCGGGAGTTATCCAGATACGCAGTATTTT.

This clone was recorded a few times. The chain carries TRBV19 and TRBJ2-6; D possibly corresponds to TRBD1 (6 bases). V lost 10 bases and J 1 base, leaving 14 bases between the germline ends. Germline CDR1 LNHDA, CDR2 SQIVND (reference sequence). This CDR3 is 15 amino acids long. The CDR3 loop is CATQPTGSGANVLTF. The DNA for the CDR3 is TGTGCCACCCAGCCTACAGGGTCTGGGGCCAACGTCCTGACTTTC.

The chain has TRBV6-5 and TRBJ2-7; D possibly corresponds to TRBD2 (5 bases). Germline loops: CDR1 MNHEY, CDR2 SVGAGI. The CDR3 extends over 12 amino acids. Trimming pared 9 bases from V and 5 bases from J, leaving 14 bases between. The CDR3 protein is CASTGRVDEQYF. The CDR3 nucleotides read TGTGCCAGTACCGGGCGGGTCGACGAGCAGTACTTC.

The J gene is TRBJ2-3, the V gene TRBV10-3, with a tentative D call TRBD1 (6 bases). V lost 3 bases and J lost 1, with 14 bases in between. CDR3 length: 16 residues. Germline-derived CDR1 and CDR2 are ENHRY and SYGVKD. CDR3 sequence: CAISDLDRLRTDTQYF. CDR3 sequence (DNA): TGTGCCATCAGTGATCTCGACAGGTTACGCACAGATACGCAGTATTTT.

A single count supports this clone. The genes are TRBV9 and TRBJ2-2; TRBD2 matches at 11 bases. Germline-derived CDR1 and CDR2 are SGDLS and YYNGEE. Unmatched junction bases numbered 2, after V lost 0 bases and J lost 4 bases. This CDR3 region has 16 residues. In DNA form, the CDR3 reads TGTGCCAGCAGCGTAGGACTAGCGGGAATCACCGGGGAGCTGTTTTTT. Amino acid sequence: CASSVGLAGITGELFF.

The CDR3 region is CASSLQDLSEAFF. CDR3 nucleotide sequence: TGTGCCAGCAGTTTACAGGATCTCAGTGAGGCTTTCTTT. The chain has TRBV12-3 or TRBV12-4 and TRBJ1-1; D gene ambiguous. The V gene lost 2 bases and the J gene lost 11 bases, with 15 bases spanning the gap. CDR3 length: 13 residues.

The V gene is TRBV7-2, the J gene TRBJ2-7; 16 positions match TRBD2. The V gene end was trimmed by 3 bases and the J gene end by 7 bases; junction bases not matched to a gene: 9. CDR3 length: 17 amino acids. Germline CDR1 and CDR2: SGHTA and FQGNSA. Written as DNA, the CDR3 is TGTGCCAGCAGCTTGCCCTCGGGACTAGCGGGAGGGAGGGAGCAGTACTTC. Amino acids: CASSLPSGLAGGREQYF.

This chain connects TRBV19 to TRBJ2-1, with TRBD2 identical over 10 bases. Germline V gene data show CDR1 as LNHDA and CDR2 as SQIVND (reference sequence). V gave up 8 bases and J gave up 4 bases; unmatched junction bases: 5. The CDR3 is 14 amino acids. The CDR3 DNA is TGTGCCAGTTCTCGAGCGGGAGGGTACAATGAGCAGTTCTTC. The encoded protein is CASSRAGGYNEQFF. The variable domain in full, with the rest retrieved from reference TRBV19 and TRBJ2-1, is DGGITQSPKYLFRKEGQNVTLSCEQNLNHDAMYWYRQDPGQGLRLIYYSQIVNDFQKGDIAEGYSVSREKKESFPLTVTSAQKNPTAFYLCASSRAGGYNEQFFGPGTRLTVL.